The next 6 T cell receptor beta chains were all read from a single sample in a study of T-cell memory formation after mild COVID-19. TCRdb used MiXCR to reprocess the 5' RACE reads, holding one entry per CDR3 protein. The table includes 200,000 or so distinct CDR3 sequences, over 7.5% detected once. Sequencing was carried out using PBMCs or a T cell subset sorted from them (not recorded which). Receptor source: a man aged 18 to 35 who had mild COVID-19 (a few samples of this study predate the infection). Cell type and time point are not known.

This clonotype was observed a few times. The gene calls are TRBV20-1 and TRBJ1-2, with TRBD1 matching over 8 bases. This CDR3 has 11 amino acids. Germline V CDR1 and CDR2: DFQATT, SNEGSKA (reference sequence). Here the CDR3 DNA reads TGCAGCGCGGTCAGGGGGCCTGGCTACACCTTC. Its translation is CSAVRGPGYTF.

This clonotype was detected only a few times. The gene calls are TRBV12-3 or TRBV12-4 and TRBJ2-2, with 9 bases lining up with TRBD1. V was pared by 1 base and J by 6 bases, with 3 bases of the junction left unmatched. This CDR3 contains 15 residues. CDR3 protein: CASSLGDREPGELFF. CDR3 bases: TGTGCCAGCAGTTTAGGGGACAGGGAACCCGGGGAGCTGTTTTTT.

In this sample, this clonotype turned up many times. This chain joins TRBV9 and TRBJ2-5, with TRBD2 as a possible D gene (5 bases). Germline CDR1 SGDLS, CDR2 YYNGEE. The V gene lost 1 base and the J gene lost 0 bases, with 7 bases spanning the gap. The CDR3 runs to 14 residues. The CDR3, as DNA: TGTGCCAGCAGCGTACGAGCGGACCAAGAGACCCAGTACTTC. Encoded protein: CASSVRADQETQYF.

The CDR3 protein is CASSQKANEDTQYF. The CDR3 DNA follows: TGTGCCAGCAGCCAAAAGGCTAATGAAGATACGCAGTATTTT. The gene calls are TRBV4-2 and TRBJ2-3, with unresolved D. CDR1 is LGHNA and CDR2 is YNFKEQ in the germline V gene. V shed 2 bases and J shed 5 bases, with 11 bases lying between them. The CDR3 runs to 14 residues.

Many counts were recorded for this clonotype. As DNA, the CDR3 is TGCGCCAGCAGCTTGTTCTCGGGCGGAGGTGAAAAACTGTTTTTT. Translating gives CASSLFSGGGEKLFF. V is TRBV5-1 and J is TRBJ1-4; D not certain. This CDR3 region has 15 residues. V lost 1 base, J lost 7 bases, and 14 bases lay in between. Germline-derived CDR1 and CDR2 are SGHRS and YFSETQ.

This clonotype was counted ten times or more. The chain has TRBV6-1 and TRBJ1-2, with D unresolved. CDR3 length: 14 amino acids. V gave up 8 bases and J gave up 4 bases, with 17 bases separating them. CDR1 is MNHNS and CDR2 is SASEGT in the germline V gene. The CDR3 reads CASRLITAVYGYTF. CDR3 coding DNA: TGTGCCAGCCGCCTCATTACAGCAGTCTATGGCTACACCTTC.